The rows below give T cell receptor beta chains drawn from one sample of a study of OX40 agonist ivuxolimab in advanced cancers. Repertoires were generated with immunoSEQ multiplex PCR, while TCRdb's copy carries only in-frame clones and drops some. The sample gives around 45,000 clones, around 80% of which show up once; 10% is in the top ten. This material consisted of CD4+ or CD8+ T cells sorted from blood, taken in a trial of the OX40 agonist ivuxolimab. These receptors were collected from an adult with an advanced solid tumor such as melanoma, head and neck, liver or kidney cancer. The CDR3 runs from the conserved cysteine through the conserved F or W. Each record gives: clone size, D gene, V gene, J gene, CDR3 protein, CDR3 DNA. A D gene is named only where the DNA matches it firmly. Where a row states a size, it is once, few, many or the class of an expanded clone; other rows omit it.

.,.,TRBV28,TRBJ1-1,CASSLGGTLQEAFF,TGTGCCAGCAGTTTGGGCGGGACTCTGCAGGAAGCTTTCTTT
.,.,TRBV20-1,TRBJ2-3,CSAGTQYF,TGCAGTGCCGGGACGCAGTATTTT
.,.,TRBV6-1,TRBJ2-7,CASSETGPYEQYF,TGTGCCAGCAGTGAGACAGGTCCCTACGAGCAGTACTTC
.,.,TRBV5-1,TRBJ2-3,CASKGSGATDTQYF,TGCGCCAGCAAGGGAAGTGGGGCCACAGATACGCAGTATTTT
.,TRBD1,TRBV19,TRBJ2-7,CASSTGQSYEQYF,TGTGCCAGTAGTACGGGACAGTCCTACGAGCAGTACTTC
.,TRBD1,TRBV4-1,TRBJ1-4,CASSQVAIRDSFNEKLFF,TGCGCCAGCAGCCAAGTGGCAATCCGGGACAGCTTCAATGAAAAACTGTTTTTT
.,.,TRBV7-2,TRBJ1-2,CASSLATGSNYGYTF,TGTGCCAGCAGCTTAGCTACAGGGTCGAACTATGGCTACACCTTC
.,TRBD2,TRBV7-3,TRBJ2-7,CASSLRTSGSYEQYF,TGTGCCAGCAGCTTGCGGACTAGCGGGAGCTACGAGCAGTACTTC
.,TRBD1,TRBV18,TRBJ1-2,CASSPSGQGPYGYTF,TGTGCCAGCTCACCATCAGGACAGGGACCTTATGGCTACACCTTC
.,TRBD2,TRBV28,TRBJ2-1,CASSPGTSGRFEQFF,TGTGCCAGCAGTCCCGGGACTAGCGGGAGGTTTGAGCAGTTCTTC
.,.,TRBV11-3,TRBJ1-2,CASSLGPGAYGYTF,TGTGCCAGCAGCTTAGGGCCAGGGGCGTATGGCTACACCTTC
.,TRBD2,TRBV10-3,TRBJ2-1,CAIRVAGGGRNEQFF,TGTGCCATCAGAGTAGCGGGGGGGGGACGTAATGAGCAGTTCTTC
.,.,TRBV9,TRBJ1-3,CASSAEGGSGNTIYF,TGTGCCAGCAGCGCAGAAGGGGGCTCTGGAAACACCATATATTTT
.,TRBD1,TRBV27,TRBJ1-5,CASSQGGSNQPQHF,TGTGCCAGCAGTCAGGGGGGAAGCAATCAGCCCCAGCATTTT
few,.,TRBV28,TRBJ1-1,CASSLALRGTEAFF,TGTGCCAGCAGTTTGGCCCTCAGAGGAACTGAAGCTTTCTTT
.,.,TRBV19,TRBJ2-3,CASSMGTGTDTQYF,TGTGCCAGTAGTATGGGGACTGGCACAGATACGCAGTATTTT
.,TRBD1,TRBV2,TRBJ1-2,CASSGQGPVYTF,TGTGCCAGCAGTGGACAGGGACCCGTCTACACCTTC
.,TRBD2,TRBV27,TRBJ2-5,CASSPLAGGYQETQYF,TGTGCCAGCAGTCCACTAGCGGGAGGGTATCAAGAGACCCAGTACTTC